These 26 T cell receptor beta chains came from one sample sequenced in a study of graft-versus-host responses after intestinal transplantation. Antigens for these TCRs are unknown. Clones were sequenced by immunoSEQ multiplex PCR, and TCRdb holds only the in-frame ones, with some missing. In the table there are about 100,000 clones, about 90% of which are singletons. The starting material was unstimulated CD4+ T cells sorted from spleen or lymph node cells, obtained before transplant. These receptors all stem from a human donor who was the organ donor for an intestinal transplant.

The chain couples TRBV5-5 to TRBJ1-2; 10 bases align to TRBD1. The germline V gene has CDR1 SGHKS and CDR2 YYEKEE (reference sequence). The V gene end was trimmed by 4 bases and the J gene end by 7 bases; junction bases not matched to a gene: 7. This CDR3 has 14 residues. The CDR3: CASSGRDRGPGYTF. CDR3 DNA: TGTGCCAGCAGCGGACGGGACAGGGGCCCTGGCTACACCTTC.

This clone was seen more than once but under ten times. The genes are TRBV18 and TRBJ1-1; no definite D call. V was pared by 0 bases and J by 4 bases, with 6 bases between. Germline lookup yields CDR1 KGHSH and CDR2 LQKENI. The CDR3 extends over 13 amino acids. CDR3 amino acids: CASSPPVPTEAFF. CDR3 DNA: TGTGCCAGCTCACCACCTGTCCCCACTGAAGCTTTCTTT.

Here the CDR3 DNA reads TGTGCCAGCAGCTTCGAGGGGGCTTGGACCGGGGAGCTGTTTTTT. It translates to CASSFEGAWTGELFF. This rearrangement joins TRBV11-2 to TRBJ2-2; 7 bases agree with TRBD1. Germline V gene data show CDR1 as SGHAT and CDR2 as FQNNGV. V lost 3 bases and J lost 5; bases outside the gene matches: 6. CDR3 length equals 15 residues.

The chain links TRBV18 to TRBJ1-2; TRBD1 matches 9 bases. V was clipped by 3 bases and J by 6 bases; unmatched bases: 8. Germline CDR1 is KGHSH and CDR2 is LQKENI. This CDR3 has 15 residues. CDR3: CASSPDEGQGNGYTF. In DNA form, the CDR3 reads TGTGCCAGCTCACCGGACGAGGGACAGGGAAATGGCTACACCTTC.

The chain carries TRBV23-1 and TRBJ1-4; D is possibly TRBD1 (6 bases). TRBV23-1 is sorted into the ORF group, with uncertain function. The CDR3 length is 15 residues. V was cut by 3 bases and J by 6 bases, with 14 bases left in between. CDR3 coding DNA: TGCGCCAGCAGTCAGGTTGTGACAGGAGATGAAAAACTGTTTTTT. Amino acids: CASSQVVTGDEKLFF.

This clone was observed a single time. The chain carries TRBV7-8 and TRBJ1-5; D is uncertain. The CDR3 extends over 14 amino acids. CDR1 and CDR2 from the germline V gene are SGHVS and FQNEAQ. With 7 bases removed from V and 1 base from J, the gap between germline ends came to 11 bases. The CDR3 loop is CASTKEISNQPQHF. CDR3 bases: TGTGCCAGCACCAAGGAGATAAGCAATCAGCCCCAGCATTTT.

The J gene is TRBJ2-5, the V gene TRBV30; 8 nucleotides agree with TRBD1. This CDR3 is built from 16 residues. With V trimmed by 0 bases and J by 5 bases, 11 bases remained unmatched. The germline V gene encodes CDR1 GTSNPN and CDR2 SVGIG (reference sequence). CDR3 DNA sequence: TGTGCCTGGAGTGTACTGGCCGGGACAGGTGGCGAGACCCAGTACTTC. It is translated as CAWSVLAGTGGETQYF.

The V and J genes are TRBV30 and TRBJ2-1, with D perhaps TRBD1 or TRBD2 (5 bases each). V was clipped by 2 bases and J by 6 bases, with 14 bases between them. The CDR3 has 14 amino acids. Germline CDR1 and CDR2: GTSNPN and SVGIG (reference sequence). CDR3 in amino acids: CAWSPGAKGNEQFF. In nucleotides, the CDR3 is TGTGCCTGGAGTCCCGGGGCAAAGGGCAATGAGCAGTTCTTC.

This clone was seen once. The V gene is TRBV6-4, the J gene TRBJ1-1; D perhaps matches TRBD1 (6 bases). The CDR3 spans 14 residues. Germline values: CDR1 MRHNA, CDR2 SNTAGT. Trimming removed 3 bases from V and 5 bases from J, with 13 bases in between. The CDR3 spells CASSEKGGETEAFF. CDR3 coding DNA: TGTGCCAGCAGTGAGAAGGGGGGAGAGACTGAAGCTTTCTTT.

The gene calls are TRBV6-1 and TRBJ1-5; D gene ambiguous. The V end lost 2 bases, the J end lost 12 bases, and 8 bases lay between the germline ends. CDR1 is MNHNS, CDR2 SASEGT, per germline. The CDR3 sequence is 11 residues long. In DNA, the CDR3 is TGTGCCAGCAGTGAACTCGAGCGCCAGCATTTT. Translation gives CASSELERQHF.

The genes are TRBV19 and TRBJ2-2; TRBD1 matches at 7 bases. CDR1 and CDR2 from the germline V gene are LNHDA and SQIVND (reference sequence). V was pared by 7 bases and J by 8 bases, with 10 bases of the junction left unmatched. The CDR3 is 14 residues long. The CDR3 nucleotides are TGTGCCAGTACCCAGACAGGGAGTAGGGGGGAGCTGTTTTTT. It specifies CASTQTGSRGELFF.

The chain recombines TRBV30 with TRBJ1-5; D is perhaps TRBD1 (6 bases). Trimming stripped 2 bases from V and 2 bases from J, with 7 bases between. The CDR3 sequence is 13 residues long. CDR1 is GTSNPN and CDR2 is SVGIG in the germline V gene (reference sequence). The CDR3 DNA follows: TGTGCCTGGAGTAAGGGGGGCAATCAGCCCCAGCATTTT. Its translation is CAWSKGGNQPQHF.

The V and J genes are TRBV5-1 and TRBJ2-6; possible D gene TRBD1, 5 bases. This CDR3 spans 15 amino acids. The ends were cut back, 1 base at V and 2 bases at J, with 7 bases in the middle. CDR1 and CDR2 (germline): SGHRS, YFSETQ. This CDR3 is CASSLLGAGANVLTF. In DNA, the CDR3 is TGCGCCAGCAGCTTGTTAGGGGCTGGGGCCAACGTCCTGACTTTC.

V gene TRBV19 combines with J gene TRBJ1-6; no clear D gene. Trimming cost V 3 bases and J 6 bases, with 15 bases left between them. The CDR3 consists of 16 residues. Germline assignment: CDR1 LNHDA and CDR2 SQIVND (reference sequence). CDR3 loop: CASSIISGALNSPLHF. CDR3 coding DNA: TGTGCCAGTAGTATTATTTCGGGAGCTCTTAATTCACCCCTCCACTTT.

The chain combines TRBV19 with TRBJ1-1; D is undetermined. Trimming shortened V by 2 bases and J by 6 bases, and 10 bases separated the two germline ends. The length of the CDR3 is 13 residues. The germline CDR1 and CDR2 sequences are LNHDA and SQIVND (reference sequence). In DNA, the CDR3 is TGTGCCAGTAGTATAAAAGGCATCGCTGAAGCTTTCTTT. This translates into CASSIKGIAEAFF.

The chain couples TRBV6-5 to TRBJ2-7; TRBD2 matches at 10 bases. Germline CDR1 is MNHEY and CDR2 is SVGAGI. V was pared by 7 bases and J by 2 bases, with 5 bases of the junction left unmatched. The CDR3 has 14 residues. In DNA form, the CDR3 reads TGTGCCAGCACTCGCAGCGGGGGGGCCTACGAGCAGTACTTC. Translation: CASTRSGGAYEQYF.

The chain carries TRBV30 and TRBJ1-4; possibly TRBD1 for D (5 bases). CDR1 GTSNPN and CDR2 SVGIG come from the germline V gene (reference sequence). Between the trimmed V and J ends, which lost 0 bases and 8 bases, there was a span of 16 bases. This CDR3 has 15 residues. The CDR3 loop is CAWSVGHGGREKLFF. Written as DNA, the CDR3 is TGTGCCTGGAGTGTCGGGCACGGGGGTCGCGAAAAACTGTTTTTT.

V and J are TRBV28 and TRBJ1-4; TRBD1 matches 8 bases. Germline-derived CDR1 and CDR2 are MDHEN and SYDVKM. The CDR3 runs 15 residues. V was clipped by 4 bases and J by 4 bases; unmatched bases: 5. The CDR3 loop is CASSYRDRFNEKLFF. CDR3 DNA sequence: TGTGCCAGCAGTTACCGGGACAGGTTTAATGAAAAACTGTTTTTT.

V gene TRBV15 combines with J gene TRBJ2-5; 7 nucleotides match TRBD1. The last part of the DNA fits TRBJ2-7 better; the J call may be wrong. There are 13 residues in the CDR3. Germline V gives CDR1 LNHNV, CDR2 YYDKDF (reference sequence). CDR3 nucleotide sequence: TGTGCCACCAGCAGGAGGGGGCTCTACGAGCAGTACTTC. Translating it yields CATSRRGLYEQYF.

V is TRBV4-1 and J is TRBJ2-2; a possible D gene is TRBD2 (5 bases). The CDR3 length is 15 residues. Deletions cut 1 base from V and 5 bases from J, with 11 bases between. Germline assignment: CDR1 MGHRA and CDR2 YSYEKL. The CDR3 reads CASSQGLRGTGELFF. The CDR3 nucleotides are TGCGCCAGCAGCCAAGGCCTCCGGGGAACCGGGGAGCTGTTTTTT.

The CDR3 DNA reads TGTGCCAGCAGCCGCGGTTTACAGGTTTTGGGGCAGCCCCAGCATTTT. The encoded protein is CASSRGLQVLGQPQHF. The V call is TRBV28, the J call TRBJ1-5; the D gene is possibly TRBD1 (5 bases). Germline CDR1 MDHEN, CDR2 SYDVKM. The CDR3 spans 16 residues. Between the trimmed V and J ends, which lost 6 bases and 7 bases, there was a span of 22 bases.

The rearrangement uses TRBV19 and TRBJ1-2; D perhaps matches TRBD1 (5 bases). Trimming cost V 5 bases and J 8 bases, with 21 bases left between them. The CDR3 has 15 residues. Germline-derived CDR1 and CDR2 are LNHDA and SQIVND (reference sequence). For the CDR3, the DNA is TGTGCCAGTAGTCCTGGAGGAGGGACCCCTGACGGCTACACCTTC. Translating it yields CASSPGGGTPDGYTF.

The chain is built from TRBV25-1 and TRBJ2-3, with TRBD2 identical over 9 bases. V was clipped by 9 bases and J by 7 bases; unmatched bases: 8. CDR1 and CDR2 (germline): MGHDK, SYGVNS. This CDR3 is 13 amino acids long. This CDR3 is CARNSGGLYTQYF. CDR3 nucleotide sequence: TGTGCCAGGAATAGCGGGGGACTATATACGCAGTATTTT.

V is TRBV15 and J is TRBJ2-7; 9 nucleotides agree with TRBD1. Germline V gives CDR1 LNHNV, CDR2 YYDKDF (reference sequence). The CDR3 totals 14 residues. J was trimmed by 6 bases and V by 4 bases; bases with no gene match: 7. CDR3 nucleotide sequence: TGTGCCACCAGCACTCTACAGGGGGCGTTCGAGCAGTACTTC. This sequence encodes CATSTLQGAFEQYF.

The CDR3 is CASSQLSHPGQVYEQYF. The CDR3 nucleotides are TGTGCCAGCAGCCAATTAAGCCACCCGGGACAAGTCTACGAGCAGTACTTC. V usage is TRBV4-2 and J usage is TRBJ2-7, with D maybe TRBD1 (6 bases). CDR3 size: 17 residues. The V gene's germline CDR1 is LGHNA and CDR2 YNFKEQ. The V end was cut by 2 bases, the J end by 3 bases, with 20 bases between.

The V gene is TRBV29-1, the J gene TRBJ2-5; 8 nucleotides match TRBD1. This CDR3 spans 14 amino acids. Germline loops: CDR1 SQVTM, CDR2 ANQGSEA. V trimming: 8 bases; J trimming: 5 bases; junction bases outside the gene matches: 13. The CDR3 coding sequence is TGCAGCTTCAAACAGGGGGTCGGGGCGGAGACCCAGTACTTC. As protein: CSFKQGVGAETQYF.